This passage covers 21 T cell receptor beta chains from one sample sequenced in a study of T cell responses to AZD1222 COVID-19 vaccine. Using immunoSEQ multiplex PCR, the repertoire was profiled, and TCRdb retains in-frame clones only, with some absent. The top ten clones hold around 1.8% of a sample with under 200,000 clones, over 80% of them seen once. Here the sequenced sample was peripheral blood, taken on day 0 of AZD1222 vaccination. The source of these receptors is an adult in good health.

The CDR3 here is CASSESGTGVTEAFF. As DNA, the CDR3 is TGCGCCAGCAGCGAATCCGGGACAGGGGTCACTGAAGCTTTCTTT. The chain recombines TRBV4-3 with TRBJ1-1, with 10 bases fitting TRBD1. The V segment lost 5 bases and the J segment 4 bases; nucleotides outside the gene matches: 7. This CDR3 region has 15 residues. In germline, CDR1 is LGHNA, CDR2 YSLEER.

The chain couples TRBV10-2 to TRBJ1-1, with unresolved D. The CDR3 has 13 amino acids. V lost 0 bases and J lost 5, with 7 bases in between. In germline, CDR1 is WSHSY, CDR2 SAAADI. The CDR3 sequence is CASSESGRTEAFF. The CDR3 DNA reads TGCGCCAGCAGTGAGTCAGGGAGGACTGAAGCTTTCTTT.

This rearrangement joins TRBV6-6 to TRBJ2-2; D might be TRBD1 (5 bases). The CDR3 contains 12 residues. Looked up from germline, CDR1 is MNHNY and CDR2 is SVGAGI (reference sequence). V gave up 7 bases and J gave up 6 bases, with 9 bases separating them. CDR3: CASKAGPGELFF. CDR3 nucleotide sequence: TGTGCCAGCAAGGCAGGGCCCGGGGAGCTGTTTTTT.

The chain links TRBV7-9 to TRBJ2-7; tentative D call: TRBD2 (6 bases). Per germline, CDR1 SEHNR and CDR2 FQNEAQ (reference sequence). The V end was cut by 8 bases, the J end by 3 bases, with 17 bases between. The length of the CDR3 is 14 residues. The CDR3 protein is CASLGGTENYEQYF. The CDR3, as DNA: TGTGCCAGCCTCGGCGGGACTGAAAACTACGAGCAGTACTTC.

CDR3 DNA sequence: TGTGCCAGCAGTTTAGGGTCAGGCTACGAGCAGTACTTC. Translation gives CASSLGSGYEQYF. The J gene is TRBJ2-7, the V gene TRBV27; D is uncertain. Trimming pared 2 bases from V and 3 bases from J, leaving 8 bases between. The CDR3 contains 13 residues. Germline V CDR1 and CDR2: MNHEY, SMNVEV (reference sequence).

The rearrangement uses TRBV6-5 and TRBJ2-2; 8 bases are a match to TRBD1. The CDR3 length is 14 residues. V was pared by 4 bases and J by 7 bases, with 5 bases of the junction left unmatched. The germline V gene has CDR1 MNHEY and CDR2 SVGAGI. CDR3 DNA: TGTGCCAGCAGTTCTGACAGGGGAATCGGGGAGCTGTTTTTT. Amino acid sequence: CASSSDRGIGELFF.

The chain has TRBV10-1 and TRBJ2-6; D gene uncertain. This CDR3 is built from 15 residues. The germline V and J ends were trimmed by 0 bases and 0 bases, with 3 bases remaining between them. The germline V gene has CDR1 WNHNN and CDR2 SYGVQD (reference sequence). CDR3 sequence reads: CASSESASGANVLTF. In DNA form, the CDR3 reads TGCGCCAGCAGTGAGTCAGCCTCTGGGGCCAACGTCCTGACTTTC.

This CDR3 is CASSLRQSNEKLFF. The CDR3 region has the DNA TGTGCCAGCAGCTTACGGCAGAGTAATGAAAAACTGTTTTTT. The gene calls are TRBV7-9 and TRBJ1-4; D is uncertain. CDR1 SEHNR and CDR2 FQNEAQ come from the germline V gene (reference sequence). Deletions cut 2 bases from V and 4 bases from J, with 8 bases between. This CDR3 is 14 amino acids long.

Written as DNA, the CDR3 is TGTGCCAGCAGCTTGTTTGCCGAGGGAGGCGACGAGCAGTACTTC. It translates to CASSLFAEGGDEQYF. J is TRBJ2-7 and V is TRBV5-6; a weak D match, TRBD2 (6 bases). Germline loops: CDR1 SGHDT, CDR2 YYEEEE. Trimming stripped 1 base from V and 5 bases from J, with 16 bases between. CDR3 length equals 15 residues. The full variable domain, with the rest looked up from reference TRBV5-6 and TRBJ2-7, is DAGVTQSPTHLIKTRGQQVTLRCSPKSGHDTVSWYQQALGQGPQFIFQYYEEEERQRGNFPDRFSGHQFPNYSSELNVNALLLGDSALYLCASSLFAEGGDEQYFGPGTRLTVT.

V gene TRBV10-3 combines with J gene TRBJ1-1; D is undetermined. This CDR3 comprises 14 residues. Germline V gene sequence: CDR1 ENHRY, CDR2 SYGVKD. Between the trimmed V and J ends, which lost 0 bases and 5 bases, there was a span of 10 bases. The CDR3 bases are TGTGCCATCAGTGAGTCGATAGCAGTAACTGAAGCTTTCTTT. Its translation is CAISESIAVTEAFF.

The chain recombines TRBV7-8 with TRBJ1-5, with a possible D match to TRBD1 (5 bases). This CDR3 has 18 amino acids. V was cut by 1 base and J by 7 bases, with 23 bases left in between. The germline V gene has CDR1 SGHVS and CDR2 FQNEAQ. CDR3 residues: CASSLGSTGAGAWQPQHF. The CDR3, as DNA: TGTGCCAGCAGCTTAGGGTCCACCGGGGCAGGCGCGTGGCAGCCCCAGCATTTT.

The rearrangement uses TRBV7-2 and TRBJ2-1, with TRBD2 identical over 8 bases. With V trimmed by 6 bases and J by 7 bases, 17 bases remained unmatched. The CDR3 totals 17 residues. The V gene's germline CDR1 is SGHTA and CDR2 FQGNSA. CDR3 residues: CASSPKLRSGRRNEQFF. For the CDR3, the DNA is TGTGCCAGCAGTCCCAAGCTGAGGAGCGGGAGAAGGAATGAGCAGTTCTTC.

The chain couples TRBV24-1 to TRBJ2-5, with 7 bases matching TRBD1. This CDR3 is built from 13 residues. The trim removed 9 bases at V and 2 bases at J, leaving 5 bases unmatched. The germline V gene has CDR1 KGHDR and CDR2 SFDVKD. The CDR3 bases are TGTGCCACCGCCCGGGACAGTCAAGAGACCCAGTACTTC. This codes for CATARDSQETQYF.

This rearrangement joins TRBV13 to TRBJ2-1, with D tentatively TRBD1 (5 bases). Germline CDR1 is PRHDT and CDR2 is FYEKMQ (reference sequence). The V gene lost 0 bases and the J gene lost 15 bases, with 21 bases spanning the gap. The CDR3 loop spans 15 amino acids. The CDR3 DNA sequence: TGTGCCAGCAGCTTAGGGACTTCCGCCACATCAGGGCCGTTCTTC. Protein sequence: CASSLGTSATSGPFF.

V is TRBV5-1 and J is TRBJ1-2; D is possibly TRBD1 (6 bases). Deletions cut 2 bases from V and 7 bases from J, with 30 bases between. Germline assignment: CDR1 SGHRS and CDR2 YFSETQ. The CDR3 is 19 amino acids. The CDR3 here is CASSFSGGGRGEEVGGYTF. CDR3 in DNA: TGCGCCAGCAGCTTTTCGGGAGGGGGGAGAGGCGAGGAGGTCGGTGGCTACACCTTC.

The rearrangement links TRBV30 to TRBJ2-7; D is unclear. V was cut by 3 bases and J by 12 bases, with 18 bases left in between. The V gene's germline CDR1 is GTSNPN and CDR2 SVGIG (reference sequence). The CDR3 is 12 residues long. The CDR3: CAWSENLESRYF. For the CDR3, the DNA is TGTGCCTGGAGCGAAAACTTGGAGTCGAGGTACTTC.

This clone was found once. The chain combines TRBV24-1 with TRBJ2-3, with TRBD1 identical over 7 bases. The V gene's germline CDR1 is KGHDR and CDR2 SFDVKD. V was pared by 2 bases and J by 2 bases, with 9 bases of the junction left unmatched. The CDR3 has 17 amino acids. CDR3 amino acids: CATSDSAQGHLTDTQYF. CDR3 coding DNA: TGTGCCACCAGTGATTCCGCACAGGGGCATCTCACAGATACGCAGTATTTT.

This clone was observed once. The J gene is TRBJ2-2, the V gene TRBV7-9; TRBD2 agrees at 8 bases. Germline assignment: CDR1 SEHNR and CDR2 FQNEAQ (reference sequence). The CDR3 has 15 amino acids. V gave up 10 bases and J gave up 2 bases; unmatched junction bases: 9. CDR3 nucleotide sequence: TGTGCCATCCCCTCGGGGGGGACTAACACCGGGGAGCTGTTTTTT. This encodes CAIPSGGTNTGELFF.

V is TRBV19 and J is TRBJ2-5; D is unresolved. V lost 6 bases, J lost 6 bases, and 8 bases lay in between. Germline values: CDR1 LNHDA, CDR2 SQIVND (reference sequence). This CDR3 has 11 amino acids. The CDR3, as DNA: TGTGCCAGTAGGCCGATGAAGACCCAGTACTTC. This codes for CASRPMKTQYF.

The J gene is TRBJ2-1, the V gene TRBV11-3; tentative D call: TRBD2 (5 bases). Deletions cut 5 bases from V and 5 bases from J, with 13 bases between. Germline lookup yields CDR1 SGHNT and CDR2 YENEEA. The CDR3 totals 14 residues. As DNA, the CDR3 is TGTGCCAGCAGCCTGGGAAGAGGGAACAATGAGCAGTTCTTC. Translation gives CASSLGRGNNEQFF.

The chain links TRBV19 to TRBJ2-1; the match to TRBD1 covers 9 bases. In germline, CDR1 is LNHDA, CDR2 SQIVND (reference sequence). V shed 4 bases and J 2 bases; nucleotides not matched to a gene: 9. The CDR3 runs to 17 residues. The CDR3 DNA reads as TGTGCCAGTAGTAACCCGACAGGGGGTGTACCCTACAATGAGCAGTTCTTC. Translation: CASSNPTGGVPYNEQFF.